This T cell receptor (beta chain) comes out of a study of T cells in Graves' hyperthyroidism and ophthalmopathy. Study details: Peripheral blood was obtained at initial diagnosis, preceding any treatment. Study outcomes and limitations: Stable hyperthyroidism was separated from ophthalmopathy by a model based on 13 V-J features.

Ophthalmopathy cases scored 3 or more on the Clinical Activity Score and 4 or more on NOSPECS grade, with duration below 3 months. Uncontrolled infection, other autoimmune disease, pregnancy or lactation excluded patients. Concerning this clonotype itself: Its target is not known.

The CDR3 regions of TCR beta were amplified from RNA transcripts. A first-round RT-PCR of the TCR CDR3 used the HTBI primer set. TCRdb ran MiXCR on the multiplex PCR reads and lists one entry per CDR3 protein. The table records approximately 380,000 distinct CDR3 sequences, roughly 13% of them present only once. This CDR3 spans 12 amino acids. V shed 5 bases and J shed 5 bases, with 13 bases lying between them. Germline V gene sequence: CDR1 SQVTM, CDR2 ANQGSEA. This receptor was identified in a man aged 50 to 59 with Graves' ophthalmopathy. The rearrangement joins TRBV29-1 to TRBJ2-7; D tentatively fits TRBD1 or TRBD2 (5 bases each). Sequences were obtained from blood. CDR3 in amino acids: CSVLGLGDEQYF. CDR3 in DNA: TGCAGCGTTTTGGGCCTGGGGGACGAGCAGTACTTC.